Presented here are 9 T cell receptor beta chains from one specimen sequenced in a study of a mutant IDH1 vaccine in newly diagnosed glioma. Time point denoted: week 11, during vaccination. A single vaccine dose contained 300 ug of mutant IDH1 20-mer peptide, and topical imiquimod was used with it. The method was immunoSEQ multiplex PCR; TCRdb's version includes in-frame clones alone and lacks a portion of them. The table has about 120,000 clones, approximately 87% seen once. Antigens of these TCRs are unknown. The source was PBMCs, collected from a glioma patient whose treatment included an IDH1 peptide vaccine. These receptors were obtained from a woman between 50 and 59 years old with glioma.

The chain combines TRBV7-9 with TRBJ1-4, with D tentatively TRBD1 (5 bases). Trimming removed 1 base from V and 5 bases from J, with 11 bases in between. The germline V gene encodes CDR1 SEHNR and CDR2 FQNEAQ (reference sequence). The CDR3 is 15 residues long. For the CDR3, the DNA is TGTGCCAGCAGCTTAGGTACAGGCGCCAATGAAAAACTGTTTTTT. Translated, it gives CASSLGTGANEKLFF.

The chain employs TRBV5-4 and TRBJ1-1; D unresolved. Germline V gene data show CDR1 as SGHNT and CDR2 as YYREEE (reference sequence). CDR3 length equals 13 residues. Trimming took 7 bases from V and 7 from J, leaving 17 bases between them. The CDR3 here is CASQNLPTREAFF. As DNA, the CDR3 is TGTGCCAGCCAAAATCTACCGACGCGTGAAGCTTTCTTT.

The rearrangement joins TRBV5-1 to TRBJ2-3; D gene ambiguous. The CDR3 totals 15 residues. The V and J ends lost 0 bases and 2 bases respectively, with 10 bases between them. Germline V gives CDR1 SGHRS, CDR2 YFSETQ. CDR3 sequence reads: CASSLDPRSTDTQYF. Written as DNA, the CDR3 is TGCGCCAGCAGCTTGGATCCGAGGTCCACAGATACGCAGTATTTT.

The chain combines TRBV5-1 with TRBJ2-7; no definite D call. With 4 bases removed from V and 2 bases from J, the gap between germline ends came to 10 bases. This CDR3 is built from 13 residues. The germline V gene encodes CDR1 SGHRS and CDR2 YFSETQ. CDR3: CASSDGRAYEQYF. The DNA for the CDR3 is TGCGCCAGCAGCGACGGACGGGCCTACGAGCAGTACTTC.

The chain is built from TRBV18 and TRBJ1-1, with D tentatively TRBD1 (6 bases). Germline lookup yields CDR1 KGHSH and CDR2 LQKENI. CDR3 length: 16 amino acids. V was cut by 4 bases and J by 6 bases, with 21 bases left in between. The CDR3 DNA sequence: TGTGCCAGCTCACTTACACCACCGACAGGTGTGGCTGAAGCTTTCTTT. This sequence encodes CASSLTPPTGVAEAFF.

V gene TRBV5-4 combines with J gene TRBJ2-7, with D perhaps TRBD2 (5 bases). CDR1 is SGHNT and CDR2 is YYREEE in the germline V gene (reference sequence). The CDR3 sequence is 14 residues long. V lost 0 bases to trimming and J lost 5 bases, with 12 bases between them. The CDR3 region is CASSLGLAPDEQYF. In nucleotides, the CDR3 is TGTGCCAGCAGCTTGGGTTTAGCGCCCGACGAGCAGTACTTC.

V and J are TRBV6-1 and TRBJ2-2, with D unclear. The CDR3 contains 14 residues. The V end was cut by 1 base, the J end by 5 bases, with 8 bases between. Germline CDR1 MNHNS, CDR2 SASEGT. As DNA, the CDR3 is TGTGCCAGCAGTGAAGGGCAGTTAACCGGGGAGCTGTTTTTT. Translating gives CASSEGQLTGELFF.

The genes are TRBV6-6 and TRBJ2-7, with 9 bases identical to TRBD1. The CDR3 is 15 residues long. The V gene end was trimmed by 6 bases and the J gene end by 4 bases; junction bases not matched to a gene: 10. Per the germline V gene, CDR1 is MNHNY and CDR2 is SVGAGI (reference sequence). CDR3 sequence (DNA): TGTGCCAGCAGGGACCGGGACAGGGAGAGGTACGAGCAGTACTTC. It encodes CASRDRDRERYEQYF.

The rearrangement uses TRBV12-5 and TRBJ2-6; 8 nucleotides agree with TRBD2. Trimming cost V 1 base and J 0 bases; bases outside gene matches: 5. The germline V gene encodes CDR1 LGHNT and CDR2 FRNRAP. The CDR3 length is 18 residues. The DNA for the CDR3 is TGTGCTAGTGGTTTGGGATCTAGCGGGTACTCTGGGGCCAACGTCCTGACTTTC. Its protein is CASGLGSSGYSGANVLTF.